Listed here are 29 T cell receptor beta chains from one sample, sequenced in a study of T cell responses to AZD1222 COVID-19 vaccine. Method: immunoSEQ multiplex PCR; TCRdb's copy keeps in-frame clones and lacks some. Of more than 140,000 clones in the sample, 88% are singletons; the top ten hold under 3.5%. Specimen: peripheral blood, collected on day 0 of MenACWY control vaccination. The source is an adult in good health.

The chain employs TRBV24-1 and TRBJ2-7, with D perhaps TRBD1 (6 bases). Trimming pared 3 bases from V and 5 bases from J, leaving 13 bases between. CDR3 length equals 14 residues. Germline values: CDR1 KGHDR, CDR2 SFDVKD. CDR3 nucleotide sequence: TGTGCCACCAGTGATACCAGGGGCACTCACGAGCAGTACTTC. It specifies CATSDTRGTHEQYF.

The rearrangement joins TRBV9 to TRBJ1-4, with D possibly matching TRBD1 (5 bases). Germline loops: CDR1 SGDLS, CDR2 YYNGEE. V lost 0 bases and J lost 12, with 15 bases in between. This CDR3 comprises 14 residues. The CDR3 loop reads CASSVDGHPWELFF. Here the CDR3 DNA reads TGTGCCAGCAGCGTAGACGGACACCCATGGGAACTGTTTTTT.

This clone has a handful of counts. The chain joins TRBV2 to TRBJ1-3; D gene uncertain. Between the trimmed V and J ends, which lost 6 bases and 0 bases, there was a span of 12 bases. The CDR3 length is 15 residues. The germline V gene has CDR1 SNHLY and CDR2 FYNNEI. The CDR3 here is CASSPSGLSGNTIYF. CDR3 in DNA: TGTGCCAGCAGCCCCTCCGGCCTCTCTGGAAACACCATATATTTT.

V usage is TRBV5-6 and J usage is TRBJ2-7, with D unresolved. This CDR3 has 13 residues. Germline CDR1 is SGHDT and CDR2 is YYEEEE. The V end was cut by 1 base, the J end by 1 base, with 6 bases between. This CDR3 reads CASSLHDSYEQYF. Written as DNA, the CDR3 is TGTGCCAGCAGCTTGCATGATTCCTACGAGCAGTACTTC.

This rearrangement joins TRBV3-1 (or the pseudogene TRBV3-2) to TRBJ2-1, with 7 nucleotides matching TRBD1. The J segment lost 5 bases and the V segment lost 4 bases, leaving 17 bases of the junction unmatched. This CDR3 comprises 18 residues. CDR1 is LGHDT, CDR2 YNNKEL, per germline (reference sequence). CDR3 sequence (DNA): TGTGCCAGCAGCCGGTTCGGTTTGAGGGGACAGACAAACAATGAGCAGTTCTTC. Protein product: CASSRFGLRGQTNNEQFF.

This clone was seen more than once but under ten times. The chain is built from TRBV2 and TRBJ2-1; D is ambiguous. In germline, CDR1 is SNHLY, CDR2 FYNNEI. This CDR3 contains 13 residues. The V end was cut by 0 bases, the J end by 2 bases, with 2 bases between. DNA of the CDR3: TGTGCCAGCAGTGAAGCGACCTACAATGAGCAGTTCTTC. Translating it yields CASSEATYNEQFF.

The chain recombines TRBV7-6 with TRBJ2-7, with D perhaps TRBD1 (6 bases). Per the germline V gene, CDR1 is SGHVS and CDR2 is FNYEAQ. V lost 2 bases to trimming and J lost 6 bases, with 14 bases between them. The CDR3 has 14 amino acids. For the CDR3, the DNA is TGTGCCAGCAGCTTATTCGGACAGATCTCCGAGCAGTACTTC. Encoded protein: CASSLFGQISEQYF.

The V and J genes are TRBV7-9 and TRBJ1-4; possible D gene TRBD1, 6 bases. The CDR3 contains 15 residues. The V end lost 2 bases, the J end lost 10 bases, and 17 bases lay between the germline ends. Germline V gene lookup returns CDR1 SEHNR and CDR2 FQNEAQ (reference sequence). CDR3 sequence (DNA): TGTGCCAGCAGCTTATCCGGGACAAGGGGAGGAAAACTGTTTTTT. This gives the protein CASSLSGTRGGKLFF.

The V and J genes are TRBV11-3 and TRBJ1-2; no definite D call. With 5 bases removed from V and 3 bases from J, the gap between germline ends came to 10 bases. CDR3 length: 13 residues. The V gene's germline CDR1 is SGHNT and CDR2 YENEEA. CDR3 sequence: CASSLRSDYGYTF. CDR3 DNA sequence: TGTGCCAGCAGCCTGAGGTCGGACTATGGCTACACCTTC.

This clone was observed a handful of times. This chain links TRBV5-6 with TRBJ2-4; D uncertain. Germline V gene lookup returns CDR1 SGHDT and CDR2 YYEEEE. This CDR3 comprises 14 residues. Trimming stripped 6 bases from V and 3 bases from J, with 13 bases between. CDR3 residues: CASTRFYGKNIQYF. In nucleotides, the CDR3 is TGTGCCAGCACCCGTTTCTATGGCAAAAACATTCAGTACTTC.

The J gene is TRBJ2-2, the V gene TRBV3-1 (or the pseudogene TRBV3-2); D possibly corresponds to TRBD2 (6 bases). The germline V gene has CDR1 LGHDT and CDR2 YNNKEL (reference sequence). V dropped 4 bases and J dropped 1 base, with 10 bases sitting between them. This CDR3 is built from 15 residues. CDR3 bases: TGTGCCAGCAGCCGAATGGGGGGGAACACCGGGGAGCTGTTTTTT. Translated: CASSRMGGNTGELFF.

With regard to this clone: A junction end diverges from the germline sequence, so it may reflect a read error. The chain couples TRBV6-1 to TRBJ1-5; tentatively, D is TRBD1 (6 bases). Germline CDR1 MNHNS, CDR2 SASEGT. The CDR3 length is 14 residues. The CDR3 nucleotides are TGTGCCAGCATTGAACAGGGAAGCAATCAGCCCCAGCATTTT. This encodes CASIEQGSNQPQHF.

V usage is TRBV11-2 and J usage is TRBJ2-5; no definite D call. The germline gives CDR1 SGHAT, CDR2 FQNNGV. Trimming took 0 bases from V and 4 from J, leaving 9 bases between them. This CDR3 is 14 amino acids long. The CDR3 bases are TGTGCCAGCAGCTTAGAGGCCCGGTCAGAGACCCAGTACTTC. It translates to CASSLEARSETQYF.

This sequence joins TRBV19 and TRBJ2-7; D may match TRBD1 or TRBD2 (6 bases each). CDR1 is LNHDA, CDR2 SQIVND, per germline (reference sequence). Trimming pared 4 bases from V and 2 bases from J, leaving 12 bases between. The CDR3 is 14 amino acids. The CDR3 DNA follows: TGTGCCAGTAGTAAGGACCGGGGGCCCTACGAGCAGTACTTC. Its protein product is CASSKDRGPYEQYF.

The genes are TRBV30 and TRBJ1-2; possible D gene TRBD1, 5 bases. The germline CDR1 and CDR2 sequences are GTSNPN and SVGIG (reference sequence). Trimming pared 4 bases from V and 4 bases from J, leaving 13 bases between. The CDR3 is 13 residues long. The CDR3 here is CAWTPEGAYGYTF. The CDR3 DNA reads as TGTGCCTGGACTCCCGAAGGGGCCTATGGCTACACCTTC. The full variable domain, in which reference TRBV30 and TRBJ1-2 provide the parts outside the CDR3, is SQTIHQWPATLVQPVGSPLSLECTVEGTSNPNLYWYRQAAGRGLQLLFYSVGIGQISSEVPQNLSASRPQDRQFILSSKKLLLSDSGFYLCAWTPEGAYGYTFGSGTRLTVV.

The rearrangement links TRBV7-9 to TRBJ1-3, with a tentative D call TRBD1 (5 bases). CDR3 length equals 16 residues. Germline values: CDR1 SEHNR, CDR2 FQNEAQ (reference sequence). V lost 8 bases and J lost 2, with 19 bases in between. CDR3 residues: CASPQPGESTGNTIYF. The CDR3 region has the DNA TGTGCCAGCCCCCAGCCGGGGGAGTCAACTGGAAACACCATATATTTT.

V gene TRBV19 combines with J gene TRBJ1-1, with a possible D match to TRBD1 (5 bases). This CDR3 spans 13 amino acids. Germline V gene lookup returns CDR1 LNHDA and CDR2 SQIVND (reference sequence). V shed 7 bases and J shed 1 base, with 10 bases lying between them. The CDR3 region is CASTVTGNTEAFF. The CDR3, as DNA: TGTGCCAGTACCGTAACAGGGAACACTGAAGCTTTCTTT.

V gene TRBV10-3 combines with J gene TRBJ1-4; D is uncertain. This CDR3 comprises 15 residues. V lost 0 bases to trimming and J lost 8 bases, with 13 bases between them. The germline V gene encodes CDR1 ENHRY and CDR2 SYGVKD. CDR3 amino acids: CAISESSVPGEKLFF. In DNA, the CDR3 is TGTGCCATCAGTGAGTCGTCGGTCCCGGGGGAAAAACTGTTTTTT.

This sequence joins TRBV28 and TRBJ1-1, with D perhaps TRBD1 (6 bases). CDR3 length: 15 residues. With 5 bases removed from V and 3 bases from J, the gap between germline ends came to 16 bases. From germline, CDR1 is MDHEN and CDR2 SYDVKM. CDR3 DNA sequence: TGTGCCAGCAGTACCCTCGGGGCAGGGGACACTGAAGCTTTCTTT. Amino acid sequence: CASSTLGAGDTEAFF. The full variable domain, with the rest looked up from reference TRBV28 and TRBJ1-1, is DVKVTQSSRYLVKRTGEKVFLECVQDMDHENMFWYRQDPGLGLRLIYFSYDVKMKEKGDIPEGYSVSREKKERFSLILESASTNQTSMYLCASSTLGAGDTEAFFGQGTRLTVV.

This chain's CDR3 is CASSYPPSTYF. The CDR3 region has the DNA TGTGCCAGCAGTTACCCCCCGAGTACGTACTTC. The chain couples TRBV6-5 to TRBJ2-7; the D is unclear. The CDR3 covers 11 residues. V lost 2 bases and J lost 12, with 11 bases in between. Germline CDR1 is MNHEY and CDR2 is SVGAGI.

The chain employs TRBV5-5 and TRBJ2-7; TRBD1 aligns across 7 bases. CDR3 size: 15 residues. V trimming: 4 bases; J trimming: 1 base; junction bases outside the gene matches: 8. Looked up from germline, CDR1 is SGHKS and CDR2 is YYEKEE (reference sequence). The CDR3 nucleotides read TGTGCCAGCAGCCTGACTCCGGGACAGTCCTACGAGCAGTACTTC. Translation: CASSLTPGQSYEQYF.

The CDR3 DNA follows: TGTGCCAGCAGTTACTCGGGCAGGAGGAAGGATGGCTACACCTTC. It encodes CASSYSGRRKDGYTF. This chain uses TRBV6-5 with TRBJ1-2; the D is unclear. The CDR3 contains 15 residues. Trimming removed 0 bases from V and 6 bases from J, with 14 bases in between. Germline V gene lookup returns CDR1 MNHEY and CDR2 SVGAGI.

V gene TRBV11-3 combines with J gene TRBJ1-2; a possible D gene is TRBD1 (5 bases). This CDR3 has 14 residues. The ends were cut back, 2 bases at V and 8 bases at J, with 15 bases in the middle. Germline lookup yields CDR1 SGHNT and CDR2 YENEEA. The CDR3 sequence: CASSLLSGLAGYTF. CDR3 sequence (DNA): TGTGCCAGCAGCTTATTATCAGGGCTCGCGGGCTACACCTTC. Together with reference TRBV11-3 and TRBJ1-2, the CDR3 gives the full variable domain: EAGVVQSPRYKIIEKKQPVAFWCNPISGHNTLYWYLQNLGQGPELLIRYENEEAVDDSQLPKDRFSAERLKGVDSTLKIQPAELGDSAVYLCASSLLSGLAGYTFGSGTRLTVV.

The chain joins TRBV3-1 (or the pseudogene TRBV3-2) to TRBJ1-1; the match to TRBD1 covers 8 bases. Trimming at V came to 3 bases and at J to 4 bases, leaving 4 bases not matched to a gene. Germline loops: CDR1 LGHDT, CDR2 YNNKEL (reference sequence). The CDR3 has 14 residues. CDR3 region: CASSHDRGGTEAFF. The CDR3 region has the DNA TGTGCCAGCAGCCATGACAGGGGCGGCACTGAAGCTTTCTTT.

This clone has more than one count but fewer than ten. A junction end diverges from the germline sequence, so it may reflect a read error. This chain connects TRBV5-4 to TRBJ2-3; TRBD1 matches at 9 bases. Per germline, CDR1 SGHNT and CDR2 YYREEE (reference sequence). The CDR3 sequence is 15 residues long. This CDR3 is CASRLDRGYTDTQYF. CDR3 DNA: TGTGCCAGCAGGTTGGACAGGGGATACACAGATACGCAGTATTTT. Combining the CDR3 with reference TRBV5-4 and TRBJ2-3 gives the whole variable domain ETGVTQSPTHLIKTRGQQVTLRCSSQSGHNTVSWYQQALGQGPQFIFQYYREEENGRGNFPPRFSGLQFPNYSSELNVNALELDDSALYLCASRLDRGYTDTQYFGPGTRLTVL.

The chain carries TRBV5-6 and TRBJ2-3; D possibly corresponds to TRBD1 (6 bases). Trimming removed 0 bases from V and 7 bases from J, with 12 bases in between. CDR1 SGHDT and CDR2 YYEEEE come from the germline V gene. CDR3 length equals 14 residues. The DNA for the CDR3 is TGTGCCAGCAGCTTGGGAGTAGGGGGAAATACGCAGTATTTT. It encodes CASSLGVGGNTQYF.

The rearrangement links TRBV2 to TRBJ1-1, with D perhaps matching TRBD1 (6 bases). Germline CDR1 is SNHLY and CDR2 is FYNNEI. The V end was cut by 9 bases, the J end by 0 bases, with 17 bases between. This CDR3 is built from 15 residues. The CDR3 DNA is TGTGCCAGAGGGGGGAGGGATGAGGTGAACACTGAAGCTTTCTTT. This sequence encodes CARGGRDEVNTEAFF.

V is TRBV5-1 and J is TRBJ2-1; D remains unclear. V lost 0 bases and J 0 bases, leaving 7 bases between the germline ends. The CDR3 spans 15 residues. In germline, CDR1 is SGHRS, CDR2 YFSETQ. This chain's CDR3 is CASSLAESSYNEQFF. The CDR3 DNA reads as TGCGCCAGCAGCTTGGCGGAGAGCTCCTACAATGAGCAGTTCTTC.

V and J are TRBV5-1 and TRBJ1-1; 10 nucleotides match TRBD1. Germline V gene lookup returns CDR1 SGHRS and CDR2 YFSETQ. Trimming at V came to 3 bases and at J to 8 bases, leaving 4 bases not matched to a gene. The CDR3 spans 13 residues. The CDR3 nucleotides are TGCGCCAGCAGCTACGGACAGGGGGTCGAAGCTTTCTTT. It encodes CASSYGQGVEAFF.